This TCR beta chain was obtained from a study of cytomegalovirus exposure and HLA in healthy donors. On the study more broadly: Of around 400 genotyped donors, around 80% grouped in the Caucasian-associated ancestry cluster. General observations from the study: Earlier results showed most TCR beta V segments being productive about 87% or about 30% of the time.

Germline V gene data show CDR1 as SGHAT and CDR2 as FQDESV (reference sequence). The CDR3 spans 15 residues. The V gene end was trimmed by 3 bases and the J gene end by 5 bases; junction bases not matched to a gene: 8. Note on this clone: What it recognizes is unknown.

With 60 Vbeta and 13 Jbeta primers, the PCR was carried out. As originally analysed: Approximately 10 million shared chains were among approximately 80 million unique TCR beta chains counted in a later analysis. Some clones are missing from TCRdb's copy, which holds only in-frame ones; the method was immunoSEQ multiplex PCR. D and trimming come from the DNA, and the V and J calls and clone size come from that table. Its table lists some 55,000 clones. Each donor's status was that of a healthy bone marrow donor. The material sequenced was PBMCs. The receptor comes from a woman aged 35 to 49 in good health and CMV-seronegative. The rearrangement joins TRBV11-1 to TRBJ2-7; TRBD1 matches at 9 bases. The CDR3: CASSFYGTGNHEQYF. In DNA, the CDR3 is TGTGCCAGCAGCTTTTACGGGACAGGGAACCACGAGCAGTACTTC.